This T cell receptor beta chain emerged from a study of a mutant IDH1 vaccine in newly diagnosed glioma (dated by TCRdb to the early 2020s). Turning to the overall study: Of the 30 or so patients who were treated, about 62% were male and roughly 40% were female, and the mean age was roughly 40 years. Prior to enrollment, patients had been given standard therapy consisting of radiotherapy alone, temozolomide alone, or radiochemotherapy with temozolomide, with the combination given to most patients. Peripheral blood was drawn at six visits: V03 (baseline), V05, V07, V10, V12 and V13. For exploratory analyses, under 30 treated patients had longitudinal TCRB deep sequencing done wherever samples were available. What the work shows at the level of the full study, not this receptor alone: According to the authors, sample limitations meant that analyses of patient blood samples could not be reproduced. Availability determined which PBMC samples were chosen for TCRB deep sequencing. Pseudoprogression appeared unrelated to alterations in the top peripheral T cell clonotypes detected by TCRB sequencing. Immune responses induced by the vaccine were seen in 93.3% of patients across multiple MHC alleles.

Concerning this clone: The target of this receptor is not known. Per-base quality was not reported, and no clone a single base away is much larger than it.

The time point label corresponds to: baseline, week 1 (first vaccination visit). The treatment or condition label of this sample denotes: pre-vaccination baseline after standard-of-care therapy. All donors had newly diagnosed IDH1-mutant astrocytomas of WHO grade 3 or 4 that showed loss of nuclear ATRX. The samples were drawn from NOA16, a multicentre, single-arm, open-label phase I trial in Germany that tested a mutant IDH1 peptide vaccine in humans for the first time. For immunogenicity testing, the blood drawn at visit V03 was used as the baseline sample. Genomic DNA for TCRB sequencing was isolated from EDTA blood with the DNeasy Blood and Tissue Kit. The library was obtained by the immunoSEQ multiplex PCR assay. The hsTCRB Kit was used according to the manufacturer's protocol to amplify rearranged TCR beta chain sequences. Sequencing of TCRB libraries was carried out on an Illumina MiSeq. The study's own analysis went as follows. Demultiplexing, trimming and gene mapping were performed with the kit vendor's proprietary platform. TCRdb holds this immuneACCESS table with in-frame rearrangements only. Some clones are missing; in checked studies, unresolved V genes explain under half, and the rest has no known cause. V, J and clone size are those of that table, while D and trimming were read from the DNA. Present in this sample are around 37,000 clones, 60% to 80% of which were seen just once. The ten top clones hold approximately 9% of the sample.

For CDR1 and CDR2, the germline V gene (reference sequence) lists SGHNT and YYREEE. Inclusive of the bounding cysteine and phenylalanine, the CDR3 is 13 residues long. Here the CDR3 DNA is all that survives: 39 bases in frame from base 1. Trimming takes 1 base from V and 6 bases from J, and the germline ends sit 8 bases apart. The sequenced sample was PBMCs, obtained from a glioma patient treated with radiotherapy, temozolomide or both. Recombination connected TRBV5-4 to TRBJ1-5; the D segment could be TRBD1, given 5 matching bases. This clonotype was sampled from a man aged 40-49 years with glioma. Some clones in this sample may be carry-over from other donors' samples. CDR3 sequence: CASSLPGLQPQHF. DNA sequence: TGTGCCAGCAGCTTGCCAGGGCTTCAGCCCCAGCATTTT. The CDR3 plus the reference TRBV5-4 and TRBJ1-5 genes for the other parts give the full variable domain: ETGVTQSPTHLIKTRGQQVTLRCSSQSGHNTVSWYQQALGQGPQFIFQYYREEENGRGNFPPRFSGLQFPNYSSELNVNALELDDSALYLCASSLPGLQPQHFGDGTRLSIL.